This is a list of T cell receptor beta chains from one sample in a study of blood T cell repertoires in COVID-19. The protocol was immunoSEQ multiplex PCR, while the TCRdb copy is restricted to in-frame clones and leaves out a portion. The profile shows more than 70,000 clones, more than 75% of them singletons. Sequencing input: peripheral blood. Receptor source: a human donor in a cohort sampled during active COVID-19. Each CDR3 is given with its conserved first and last residue. D genes are given only for firm matches. Not every row has a clone size; where given, it reads once, few, many or a size class.

v_gene	d_gene	j_gene	abundance	CDR3aa	CDR3nt
TRBV11-2	TRBD1	TRBJ2-5	-	CASSLDPGQGGETQYF	TGTGCCAGCAGCTTAGATCCGGGACAGGGGGGAGAGACCCAGTACTTC
TRBV5-1	-	TRBJ2-5	once	CASSLGGSKEETQYF	TGCGCCAGCAGCTTGGGTGGTAGCAAAGAAGAGACCCAGTACTTC
TRBV28	-	TRBJ2-2	-	CASRWGAGDGTGELFF	TGTGCCAGCAGATGGGGAGCAGGGGATGGCACCGGGGAGCTGTTTTTT
TRBV5-4	TRBD1	TRBJ1-4	once	CASSTTGLENEKLFF	TGTGCCAGCAGCACGACAGGGTTGGAAAATGAAAAACTGTTTTTT
TRBV5-8	-	TRBJ1-1	-	CASLDSLNTEAFF	TGTGCCAGCCTGGACAGCTTGAACACTGAAGCTTTCTTT
TRBV6-5	-	TRBJ2-7	-	CASRPPGTFHEQYF	TGTGCCAGCAGACCCCCTGGGACTTTCCACGAGCAGTACTTC
TRBV18	TRBD1	TRBJ2-1	-	CASSPTPGTVYNEQFF	TGTGCCAGCTCACCTACTCCCGGGACAGTATACAATGAGCAGTTCTTC
TRBV9	-	TRBJ2-3	-	CASSTLAEPTDTQYF	TGTGCCAGCAGCACCTTAGCGGAACCCACAGATACGCAGTATTTT
TRBV16	-	TRBJ1-4	once	CASSQSRGSAEEKLFF	TGTGCCAGCAGCCAATCGAGGGGGAGCGCGGAGGAAAAACTGTTTTTT
TRBV7-2	TRBD2	TRBJ2-1	-	CASSLLGGGGGNEQFF	TGTGCCAGCAGCCTACTCGGGGGGGGTGGAGGCAATGAGCAGTTCTTC
TRBV2	TRBD1	TRBJ1-1	-	CASSRDREATEAFF	TGTGCCAGCAGTAGGGACAGGGAAGCGACTGAAGCTTTCTTT
TRBV18	TRBD2	TRBJ2-1	-	CASSPLRLAGGQTYNEQFF	TGTGCCAGCTCACCACTTAGACTAGCGGGAGGTCAAACTTACAATGAGCAGTTCTTC
TRBV5-1	-	TRBJ2-7	-	CASSWDITSYEQYF	TGCGCCAGCAGCTGGGACATCACATCCTACGAGCAGTACTTC
TRBV19	TRBD2	TRBJ2-2	-	CASTRGTSGRTGELFF	TGTGCCAGTACCAGGGGGACTAGCGGCCGCACCGGGGAGCTGTTTTTT
TRBV18	-	TRBJ2-5	-	CASSPPAGQETQYF	TGTGCCAGCTCACCACCTGCAGGGCAAGAGACCCAGTACTTC
TRBV7-3	TRBD2	TRBJ2-1	-	CASSPGAGVVEQFF	TGTGCCAGCAGCCCAGGAGCGGGAGTGGTTGAGCAGTTCTTC
TRBV25-1	TRBD2	TRBJ2-3	few	CASSLAGTTDTQYF	TGTGCCAGCAGTTTAGCGGGAACGACAGATACGCAGTATTTT
TRBV6-7	TRBD1	TRBJ1-1	once	CASTPRGTALNTEAFF	TGTGCCAGCACCCCGAGGGGGACAGCCCTGAACACTGAAGCTTTCTTT
TRBV5-4	TRBD2	TRBJ2-1	-	CASSLPSGSANEQFF	TGTGCCAGCAGCTTGCCTAGCGGGAGTGCGAATGAGCAGTTCTTC
TRBV5-4	TRBD1	TRBJ1-1	-	CASTLSRDRDEAFF	TGTGCCAGCACCCTGTCCCGGGACAGGGATGAAGCTTTCTTT
TRBV19	-	TRBJ2-5	-	CASTQRGGETQYF	TGTGCCAGTACTCAAAGGGGTGGCGAGACCCAGTACTTC
TRBV20-1	-	TRBJ2-5	few	CSAASVETQYF	TGCAGTGCTGCTAGCGTAGAGACCCAGTACTTC
TRBV6-5	-	TRBJ1-6	-	CASTKSGTPPSPLHF	TGTGCCAGCACCAAGTCAGGGACACCGCCTTCACCCCTCCACTTT
TRBV28	-	TRBJ2-6	-	CASSSAGAAGANVLTF	TGTGCCAGCAGCTCGGCCGGAGCGGCGGGGGCCAACGTCCTGACTTTC
TRBV30	TRBD1	TRBJ1-2	-	CAGTGGLVRGYTF	TGTGCCGGTACAGGGGGGCTAGTGAGGGGCTACACCTTC
TRBV7-2	TRBD2	TRBJ2-7	-	CASSIPGTTDEQYF	TGTGCCAGCAGCATCCCGGGGACTACCGACGAGCAGTACTTC
TRBV5-6	-	TRBJ2-1	-	CASSGGRTWQNNEQFF	TGTGCCAGCAGCGGAGGAAGGACGTGGCAGAACAATGAGCAGTTCTTC
TRBV20-1	-	TRBJ2-7	few	CSARKGNEQYF	TGCAGTGCTAGAAAGGGGAACGAGCAGTACTTC
TRBV30	TRBD2	TRBJ2-7	-	CAWTSGSGEQYF	TGTGCCTGGACTAGCGGGAGTGGGGAGCAGTACTTC
TRBV7-9	-	TRBJ2-3	-	CASSLKGDTDTQYF	TGTGCCAGCAGCTTAAAGGGGGACACAGATACGCAGTATTTT
TRBV29-1	TRBD2	TRBJ2-5	-	CSVEGLAGTQYF	TGCAGCGTTGAAGGACTAGCGGGGACCCAGTACTTC
TRBV5-6	TRBD2	TRBJ2-2	-	CASSQTSGARELFF	TGTGCCAGCAGCCAAACTAGCGGGGCTAGAGAGCTGTTTTTT
TRBV5-6	TRBD1	TRBJ2-2	-	CASSSLIDRDHGELFF	TGTGCCAGCAGCTCCCTTATTGACAGGGATCACGGGGAGCTGTTTTTT
TRBV19	-	TRBJ2-3	-	CASSPGVEADTQYF	TGTGCCAGTAGTCCGGGGGTTGAGGCAGATACGCAGTATTTT
TRBV5-1	TRBD1	TRBJ2-3	-	CASSLEGGDPDTQYF	TGCGCCAGCAGCTTGGAAGGGGGCGACCCAGATACGCAGTATTTT
TRBV2	-	TRBJ2-3	-	CASSAGTGTDTQYF	TGTGCCAGCAGCGCGGGTACGGGCACAGATACGCAGTATTTT
TRBV5-8	-	TRBJ2-1	-	CASNQGSGNEQFF	TGTGCCAGCAATCAGGGTAGCGGCAATGAGCAGTTCTTC
TRBV27	TRBD1	TRBJ1-6	-	CASSYRGLGGPLHF	TGTGCCAGCAGTTACAGGGGACTGGGTGGACCCCTCCACTTT
TRBV5-1	-	TRBJ2-5	few	CASSIGQSGTQYF	TGCGCCAGCAGCATAGGACAGAGTGGGACCCAGTACTTC
TRBV10-3	-	TRBJ2-7	-	CAISQYKYEQYF	TGTGCCATCAGCCAATACAAGTACGAGCAGTACTTC
TRBV7-3	-	TRBJ2-5	-	CASSPEGGGRGVETQYF	TGTGCCAGCAGCCCAGAGGGGGGCGGGAGAGGAGTGGAGACCCAGTACTTC
TRBV28	TRBD2	TRBJ2-7	-	CATGGSFSSYEQYF	TGTGCCACCGGGGGGAGTTTCAGCTCCTACGAGCAGTACTTC
TRBV3-1/TRBV3-2	TRBD2	TRBJ2-5	-	CASSRDYRETQYF	TGTGCCAGCAGCCGGGACTACCGCGAGACCCAGTACTTC
TRBV27	-	TRBJ1-2	-	CASSATRDGYTF	TGTGCCAGCAGTGCGACTCGTGATGGCTACACCTTC
TRBV15	-	TRBJ1-2	-	CATSREGLYGYTF	TGTGCCACCAGCAGAGAGGGGCTCTATGGCTACACCTTC
TRBV2	-	TRBJ2-7	-	CASRDTELYEQYF	TGTGCCAGCAGGGACACCGAACTCTACGAGCAGTACTTC
TRBV28	TRBD2	TRBJ2-7	few	CASSLSWGSGSSLEQYF	TGTGCCAGCAGTCTAAGTTGGGGGAGCGGGAGTAGTCTCGAGCAGTACTTC
TRBV7-8	TRBD2	TRBJ2-7	-	CASSLEVVAGPYEQYF	TGTGCCAGCAGCTTAGAGGTTGTAGCGGGTCCCTACGAGCAGTACTTC